Below, one TCR beta chain is given with its context. What it binds is not known. The record originates from a study of cytomegalovirus exposure and HLA in healthy donors. Study-level background: An earlier analysis identified 95 million to 120 million unique TCR beta sequences in 150 million to 200 million T cells. About 85 million unique TCR sequences came from HLA-typed donors in an early release. The study, taken as a whole, reports: Presence/absence analyses took donor sequencing depth as roughly uniform. Upon later analysis, TCR association rates were observed to vary by HLA locus, being highest for DRB1 and lowest for HLA-C.

Vbeta (60) and Jbeta (13) primers were used in the PCR. The protocol was immunoSEQ multiplex PCR, while the TCRdb copy is restricted to in-frame clones and leaves out a portion. The sample yields some 180,000 clones, approximately 84% seen once. CDR3 length equals 15 residues. Deletions cut 4 bases from V and 0 bases from J, with 10 bases between. Germline V gene sequence: CDR1 SNHLY, CDR2 FYNNEI. The chain uses TRBV2 and TRBJ1-5; possible D gene TRBD1, 6 bases. The sequence derives from a girl aged 5-17 years in good health and CMV-seropositive. The sample taken for sequencing was PBMCs. The CDR3 is CASSVGTHSNQPQHF. The CDR3 coding sequence is TGTGCCAGCAGTGTAGGGACACATAGCAATCAGCCCCAGCATTTT.